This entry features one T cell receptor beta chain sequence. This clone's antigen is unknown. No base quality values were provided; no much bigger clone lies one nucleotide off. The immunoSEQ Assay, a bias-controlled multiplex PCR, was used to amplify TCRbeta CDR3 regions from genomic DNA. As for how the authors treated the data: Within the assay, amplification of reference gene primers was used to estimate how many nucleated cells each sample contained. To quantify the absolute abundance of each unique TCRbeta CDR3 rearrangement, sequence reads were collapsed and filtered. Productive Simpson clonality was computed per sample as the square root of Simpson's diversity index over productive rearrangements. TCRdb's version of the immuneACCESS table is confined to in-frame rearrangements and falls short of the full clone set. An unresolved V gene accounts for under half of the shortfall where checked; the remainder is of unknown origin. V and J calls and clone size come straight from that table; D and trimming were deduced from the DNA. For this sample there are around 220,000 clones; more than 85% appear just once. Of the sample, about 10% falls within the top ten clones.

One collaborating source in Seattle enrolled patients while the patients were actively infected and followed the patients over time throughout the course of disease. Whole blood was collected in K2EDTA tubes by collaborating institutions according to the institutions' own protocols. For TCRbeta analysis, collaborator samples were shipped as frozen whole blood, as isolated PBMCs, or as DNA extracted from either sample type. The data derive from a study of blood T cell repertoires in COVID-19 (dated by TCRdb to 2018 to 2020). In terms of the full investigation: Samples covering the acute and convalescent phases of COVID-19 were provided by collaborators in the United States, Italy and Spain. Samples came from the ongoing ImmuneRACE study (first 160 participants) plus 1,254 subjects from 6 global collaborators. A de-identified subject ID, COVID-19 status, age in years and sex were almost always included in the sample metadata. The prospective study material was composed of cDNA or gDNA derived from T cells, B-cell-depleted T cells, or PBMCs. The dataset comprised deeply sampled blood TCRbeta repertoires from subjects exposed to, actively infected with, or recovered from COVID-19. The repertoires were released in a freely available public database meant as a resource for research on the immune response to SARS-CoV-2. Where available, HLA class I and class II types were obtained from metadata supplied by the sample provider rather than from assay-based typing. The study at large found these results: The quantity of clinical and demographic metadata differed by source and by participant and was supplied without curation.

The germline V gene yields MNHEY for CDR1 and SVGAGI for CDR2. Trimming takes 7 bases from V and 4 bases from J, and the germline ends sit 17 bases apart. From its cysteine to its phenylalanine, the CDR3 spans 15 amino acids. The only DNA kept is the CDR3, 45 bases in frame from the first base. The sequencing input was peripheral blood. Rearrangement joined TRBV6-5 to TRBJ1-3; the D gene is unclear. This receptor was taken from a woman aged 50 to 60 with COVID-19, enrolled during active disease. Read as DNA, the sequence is TGTGCCAGCACCGAAACGGGTTTAGCGGGAAACACCATATATTTT. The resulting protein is CASTETGLAGNTIYF.